A single sample is the source of the 25 T cell receptor beta chains below, sequenced in a study of tumor and adjacent non-tumor tissue in lung cancer. RNA was extracted from bulk tissue without any cell sorting. A modified ARM-PCR protocol with three rounds of nested PCR amplified TCRbeta. TCRdb reprocessed the multiplex PCR reads via MiXCR and lists one record per CDR3 protein. The table has over 100,000 distinct CDR3 sequences, roughly 80% seen once; the top ten hold about 40%. The sequencing input was lung tumor tissue. These receptors were collected from an older woman with non-small cell lung cancer.

The chain uses TRBV7-2 and TRBJ2-4, with TRBD1 as a possible D gene (6 bases). Deletions cut 2 bases from V and 16 bases from J, with 15 bases between. The CDR3 is 12 amino acids. Germline values: CDR1 SGHTA, CDR2 FQGNSA. The CDR3 protein is CASSLSGASSYF. Written as DNA, the CDR3 is TGTGCCAGCAGCTTATCAGGGGCTTCCAGCTACTTC.

The chain uses TRBV6-2 or TRBV6-3 and TRBJ1-1; D is ambiguous. The V gene lost 6 bases and the J gene lost 0 bases, with 14 bases spanning the gap. The CDR3 runs 15 residues. Germline CDR1 and CDR2: MNHEY and SVGEGT. This CDR3 is CASSPPTLMNTEAFF. In DNA form, the CDR3 reads TGTGCCAGCAGCCCTCCTACACTGATGAACACTGAAGCTTTCTTT.

Note on this clonotype: At one end, the junction sequence differs from germline, possibly due to a read error. The gene calls are TRBV4-3 and TRBJ1-1; the D is unclear. Germline V lookup: CDR1 LGHNA, CDR2 YSLEER. This CDR3 is built from 14 residues. This CDR3 is CTSSQVAGNTEAFF. The CDR3 nucleotides read TGCACCAGCAGCCAAGTCGCAGGGAACACTGAAGCTTTCTTT.

Turning to this clonotype: Sequence at one end of the junction differs from germline and may be a read error. This chain links TRBV11-2 with TRBJ2-7; D is perhaps TRBD2 (6 bases). There are 13 residues in the CDR3. The germline V gene encodes CDR1 SGHAT and CDR2 FQNNGV. In nucleotides, the CDR3 is TGTGTCAGCAGCCACGAACCTCCGGGGGAGCAGTACTTT. As protein: CVSSHEPPGEQYF.

Worth noting for this clonotype: The CDR3 does not end in the conserved phenylalanine or tryptophan, so this is likely a read error. The J gene is TRBJ2-3, the V gene TRBV4-3; tentative D call: TRBD2 (6 bases). Germline V lookup: CDR1 LGHNA, CDR2 YSLEER. CDR3 length: 14 amino acids. V was trimmed by 3 bases and J by 4 bases, leaving 11 bases between them. Here the CDR3 reads CASSHTSRPDTQYS. The CDR3 region has the DNA TGCGCCAGCAGCCATACTAGCAGACCAGATACGCAGTATTCT.

In regard to this clonotype: One base away lies a much larger clone, so this may be a sequencing read error. The V and J genes are TRBV20-1 and TRBJ1-4; a possible D gene is TRBD1 (6 bases). Germline CDR1 is DFQATT and CDR2 is SNEGSKA (reference sequence). V shed 1 base and J shed 1 base, with 16 bases lying between them. This CDR3 comprises 17 residues. DNA for the CDR3: TGCAGTGCTAGAGTACCAGGGGCCGGTTTAACTAATGAAAAACTGTTTTTT. Residues: CSARVPGAGLTNEKLFF.

This chain joins TRBV6-5 and TRBJ1-5; D is perhaps TRBD1 (6 bases). The J call may be faulty, since TRBJ2-3 better matches the DNA end. Germline values: CDR1 MNHEY, CDR2 SVGAGI. This CDR3 spans 12 amino acids. CDR3 protein: CASRTGSQPQYF. DNA for the CDR3: TGTGCCAGCCGAACAGGGTCACAACCCCAGTATTTT.

This chain joins TRBV11-3 and TRBJ2-7, with 7 bases identical to TRBD2. This CDR3 is 15 amino acids long. V shed 6 bases, J shed 4 bases, and the junction held 12 bases outside the gene matches. Germline V gives CDR1 SGHNT, CDR2 YENEEA. The CDR3 sequence: CASSLRRGTSYEQYF. DNA for the CDR3: TGTGCCAGCAGTTTACGGCGGGGGACTTCTTACGAGCAGTACTTC.

This clonotype showed up many times. The chain combines TRBV29-1 with TRBJ1-5, with D perhaps TRBD1 (5 bases). V lost 6 bases, J lost 10 bases, and 22 bases lay in between. The CDR3 is 14 amino acids. Per the germline V gene, CDR1 is SQVTM and CDR2 is ANQGSEA. The chain's CDR3 is CSVLPGQAKGPQHF. CDR3 bases: TGCAGCGTCCTCCCGGGGCAGGCGAAAGGACCCCAGCATTTT.

For this clonotype: One base away lies a much larger clone, so this may be a sequencing read error. This chain connects TRBV4-1 to TRBJ1-2; D gene uncertain. The CDR3 sequence is 16 residues long. Germline V gives CDR1 MGHRA, CDR2 YSYEKL. The CDR3 sequence is CASSQKIGASNCGYTF. In DNA form, the CDR3 reads TGCGCCAGCAGCCAAAAAATCGGCGCTTCTAACTGTGGCTACACCTTC.

This chain joins TRBV6-2 or TRBV6-3 and TRBJ1-2; 7 nucleotides agree with TRBD1. CDR1 and CDR2 from the germline V gene are MNHEY and SVGEGT. The junction had 26 bases not matched to a gene; V was cut back by 6 bases and J by 13 bases. This CDR3 contains 17 residues. The CDR3, as DNA: TGTGCCAGCAGCCCCCCAATATTGCAACAGGGGTTGTATGACTGCACCTTC. It specifies CASSPPILQQGLYDCTF.

The chain couples TRBV4-2 to TRBJ2-3, with TRBD2 as a possible D gene (5 bases). Trimming stripped 3 bases from V and 0 bases from J, with 16 bases between. In germline, CDR1 is LGHNA, CDR2 YNFKEQ. The CDR3 length is 17 residues. This CDR3 is CASSHDCERSSTDTQYF. CDR3 nucleotide sequence: TGTGCCAGCAGCCACGATTGTGAGCGGTCTAGCACAGATACGCAGTATTTT.

A word on this clonotype: Since no conserved phenylalanine or tryptophan closes the CDR3, a read error is the likely cause. The DNA is left out, because the CDR3 cannot be placed on it with certainty; the CDR3 is given as TCRdb lists it. The chain recombines TRBV11-2 with TRBJ2-2; the D call in the table, TRBD1, was not verified against the DNA. Ends included, the CDR3 has 14 residues. Germline V lookup: CDR1 SGHAT, CDR2 FQNNGV. The CDR3 spells CASRRVGGTGELLL.

Regarding this clonotype: This sequence may be a read error, since a much larger clone differs from it by one base. The chain has TRBV29-1 and TRBJ2-5; D is perhaps TRBD2 (5 bases). The V gene lost 4 bases and the J gene lost 10 bases, with 19 bases spanning the gap. Germline lookup yields CDR1 SQVTM and CDR2 ANQGSEA. There are 13 residues in the CDR3. DNA of the CDR3: TGCAGCGTTGTAGGCGGAGGAGTTAGGATCCAGTACTTC. Its translation is CSVVGGGVRIQYF.

This clonotype was recorded a few times. The chain uses TRBV2 and TRBJ1-5; the D is unclear. CDR3 length: 15 amino acids. The V end lost 6 bases, the J end lost 0 bases, and 12 bases lay between the germline ends. In germline, CDR1 is SNHLY, CDR2 FYNNEI. Written as DNA, the CDR3 is TGTGCCAGCAGGGCCGACGGGAATAGCAATCAGCCCCAGCATTTT. This codes for CASRADGNSNQPQHF.

The chain carries TRBV11-3 and TRBJ2-2; 7 bases align to TRBD1. Trimming at V came to 8 bases and at J to 2 bases, leaving 8 bases not matched to a gene. The CDR3 extends over 15 amino acids. Germline CDR1 SGHNT, CDR2 YENEEA. The CDR3 nucleotides read TGTGCCAGCGGCTCTAGGGACAGCAACACCGGGGAGCTGTTTTTT. Translated, it gives CASGSRDSNTGELFF.

Comment on this clonotype: This likely comes from a read error, as the CDR3 has no conserved phenylalanine or tryptophan at its end. The rearrangement links TRBV11-3 to TRBJ2-3; D ambiguous. The CDR3 is 10 amino acids. CDR1 SGHNT and CDR2 YENEEA come from the germline V gene. For the CDR3, the DNA is TGTTCCAGCAGTGGAGATACGCAGTATCTT. Protein: CSSSGDTQYL.

In this sample, this clonotype turned up once. The rearrangement links TRBV11-2 to TRBJ2-3; D call uncertain. This CDR3 has 13 residues. V was clipped by 4 bases and J by 6 bases, with 11 bases between them. Germline V gives CDR1 SGHAT, CDR2 FQNNGV. The CDR3 spells CASSSDPRDTQYF. In DNA form, the CDR3 reads TGTGCCAGCAGCTCCGACCCAAGGGATACGCAGTATTTT.

A remark on this clonotype: Possible read error: a much larger clone is one base away. The rearrangement links TRBV29-1 to TRBJ2-7; either TRBD1 or TRBD2 may supply D (5 bases each). The CDR3 loop spans 12 amino acids. Germline lookup yields CDR1 SQVTM and CDR2 ANQGSEA. The CDR3 loop is CSFRPTDYERYF. CDR3 in DNA: TGCAGCTTCAGACCGACAGACTACGAGCGGTACTTC.

Turning to this clonotype: The junction differs from germline at one of its ends, possibly a read error. This rearrangement joins TRBV6-1 to TRBJ1-1, with D tentatively TRBD1 (5 bases). This CDR3 contains 13 residues. Germline CDR1 MNHNS, CDR2 SASEGT. The CDR3 region has the DNA TGTGCCAGCCGAACCGACAGTGGAACTGAAGCTTCCTTT. It yields the protein CASRTDSGTEASF.

The chain recombines TRBV4-2 with TRBJ1-2, with D maybe TRBD1 (5 bases). This CDR3 has 15 amino acids. The germline V gene encodes CDR1 LGHNA and CDR2 YNFKEQ. V lost 1 base and J 12 bases, leaving 21 bases between the germline ends. CDR3 bases: TGTGCCAGCAGCCAAGTGGGAGGAGAGGGGATAGGCCACACCTTC. This codes for CASSQVGGEGIGHTF.

Comments on this clonotype: Relative to the germline gene, one junction end is altered; a read error may explain this. V gene TRBV6-2 or TRBV6-3 combines with J gene TRBJ2-3; TRBD2 matches at 15 bases. Per the germline V gene, CDR1 is MNHEY and CDR2 is SVGEGT. The CDR3 extends over 20 amino acids. This CDR3 is CASSYPLGTSGGRVADMQFF. For the CDR3, the DNA is TGTGCCAGCAGTTACCCTCTGGGGACTAGCGGGGGGCGAGTCGCAGATATGCAGTTTTTT.

Regarding this clonotype: Since the CDR3 does not end with the conserved phenylalanine or tryptophan, this likely comes from a read error. Because the CDR3's place on the DNA is in doubt, the DNA is left out and the CDR3 is given as listed by TCRdb. The chain carries TRBV11-2 and TRBJ2-3; no check of the table's D call, TRBD2, against the DNA was made. The CDR3 sequence runs 16 residues, both termini included. Germline V gives CDR1 SGHAT, CDR2 FQNNGV. CDR3 amino acids: CASSWGLAGGRDTQCL.

This clonotype is a singleton in its sample. Being one base from a much bigger clone, this may be a read error. This rearrangement joins TRBV20-1 to TRBJ1-1; 7 bases are a match to TRBD1. This CDR3 has 14 amino acids. CDR1 is DFQATT, CDR2 SNEGSKA, per germline (reference sequence). CDR3 sequence reads: CSAVSGTANTETFF. The CDR3, as DNA: TGCAGTGCCGTCTCGGGGACAGCGAACACTGAAACTTTCTTT.

On this clonotype: Being one base from a much bigger clone, this may be a read error. The chain carries TRBV6-6 and TRBJ2-1, with D perhaps matching TRBD1 (5 bases). The CDR3 spans 16 residues. From germline, CDR1 is MNHNY and CDR2 SVGAGI (reference sequence). DNA of the CDR3: TGTGCCAGCAGTTACCCTGGTACAGGAGCCTACAATGAGCAGCTCTTC. The encoded protein is CASSYPGTGAYNEQLF.